Listed here are 12 T cell receptor beta chains from one sample, sequenced in a study of blood T cell repertoires in COVID-19. Repertoires were generated with immunoSEQ multiplex PCR, while TCRdb's copy carries only in-frame clones and drops some. The data contain 150,000 to 250,000 clones, about nine tenths of them seen just once; the ten biggest clones take up around 2%. Sequencing was carried out using PBMCs or T cells enriched from blood (not recorded which). These receptors were collected from a woman in her thirties who had recovered from COVID-19.

This clone was recorded a few times. The chain recombines TRBV7-2 with TRBJ2-7; D might be TRBD2 (7 bases). The germline V gene has CDR1 SGHTA and CDR2 FQGNSA. The CDR3 is made up of 16 amino acids. Deletions cut 5 bases from V and 3 bases from J, with 20 bases between. In DNA, the CDR3 is TGTGCCAGCAGCCCCTTGGGGGCGGGGGAAGACTACGAGCAGTACTTC. This translates into CASSPLGAGEDYEQYF.

This chain links TRBV28 with TRBJ1-1, with 10 nucleotides matching TRBD1. With V trimmed by 5 bases and J by 6 bases, 15 bases remained unmatched. This CDR3 contains 17 residues. The germline gives CDR1 MDHEN, CDR2 SYDVKM. The CDR3 bases are TGTGCCAGCAGTCGTAATATCCCTCGGGGGACAGGGGCTGAAGCTTTCTTT. Translating gives CASSRNIPRGTGAEAFF.

The chain employs TRBV30 and TRBJ1-2; 7 nucleotides align to TRBD1. The CDR3 has 15 residues. The germline V gene encodes CDR1 GTSNPN and CDR2 SVGIG (reference sequence). V trimming: 2 bases; J trimming: 0 bases; junction bases outside the gene matches: 6. In DNA form, the CDR3 reads TGTGCCTGGAGTCGGTCAGGGACAGCTAACTATGGCTACACCTTC. This encodes CAWSRSGTANYGYTF.

This clone was seen only a few times. CDR3: CASRLAGPGANVLTF. The DNA of the CDR3 is TGTGCCAGCAGGCTGGCGGGACCTGGGGCCAACGTCCTGACTTTC. V and J are TRBV5-4 and TRBJ2-6; a weak D match, TRBD2 (6 bases). CDR3 size: 15 residues. The V end was cut by 5 bases, the J end by 2 bases, with 11 bases between. In germline, CDR1 is SGHNT, CDR2 YYREEE (reference sequence). Variable domain in full (rest from reference TRBV5-4 and TRBJ2-6): ETGVTQSPTHLIKTRGQQVTLRCSSQSGHNTVSWYQQALGQGPQFIFQYYREEENGRGNFPPRFSGLQFPNYSSELNVNALELDDSALYLCASRLAGPGANVLTFGAGSRLTVL.

As concerns this clone: A junction end diverges from the germline sequence, so it may reflect a read error. The gene calls are TRBV6-5 and TRBJ1-5, with 10 bases lining up with TRBD1. Germline values: CDR1 MNHEY, CDR2 SVGAGI. The length of the CDR3 is 16 residues. This chain's CDR3 is CASSHSRTGGHQPQHF. CDR3 sequence (DNA): TGTGCCAGCAGTCACTCAAGGACAGGGGGACATCAGCCCCAGCATTTT.

This chain links TRBV6-2 or TRBV6-3 with TRBJ1-2; tentative D call: TRBD1 (5 bases). V was shortened by 0 bases and J by 6 bases, with 8 bases between the two germline ends. Germline-derived CDR1 and CDR2 are MNHEY and SVGEGT. The CDR3 totals 13 residues. CDR3 nucleotides: TGTGCCAGCAGTTACTCCGGCAGGGATGGCTACACCTTC. This encodes CASSYSGRDGYTF.

This chain uses TRBV18 with TRBJ1-2, with 7 bases identical to TRBD1. The CDR3 is 14 residues long. Losses at the gene ends were 3 bases for V and 1 base for J; bases not matched to a gene: 2. Germline V CDR1 and CDR2: KGHSH, LQKENI. The CDR3 DNA reads as TGTGCCAGCTCACCGGACAGGCTTAACTATGGCTACACCTTC. Translated: CASSPDRLNYGYTF.

This clone was seen a handful of times. The rearrangement joins TRBV3-1 (or the pseudogene TRBV3-2) to TRBJ1-2; D ambiguous. Trimming removed 0 bases at V and 2 bases at J, with 13 bases between. Germline CDR1 LGHDT, CDR2 YNNKEL (reference sequence). This CDR3 contains 16 residues. In DNA, the CDR3 is TGTGCCAGCAGCCAAGATTGGTCGGGAAGAAACTATGGCTACACCTTC. This sequence encodes CASSQDWSGRNYGYTF.

The gene calls are TRBV4-3 and TRBJ1-1; D is unresolved. Germline lookup yields CDR1 LGHNA and CDR2 YSLEER. Trimming shortened V by 4 bases and J by 1 base, and 7 bases separated the two germline ends. The CDR3 totals 13 residues. Written as DNA, the CDR3 is TGCGCCAGCAGCCGGGCGGGGAACACTGAAGCTTTCTTT. Translating it yields CASSRAGNTEAFF.

This chain links TRBV4-2 with TRBJ2-2; perhaps TRBD2 as D (5 bases). CDR1 and CDR2 from the germline V gene are LGHNA and YNFKEQ. There are 16 residues in the CDR3. V lost 4 bases to trimming and J lost 2 bases, with 14 bases between them. The CDR3 is CASSLSEGTNTGELFF. As DNA, the CDR3 is TGTGCCAGCAGCCTAAGCGAGGGAACCAACACCGGGGAGCTGTTTTTT.

V gene TRBV30 combines with J gene TRBJ2-1, with 8 bases matching TRBD1. Trimming cost V 5 bases and J 10 bases; bases outside gene matches: 10. The length of the CDR3 is 13 residues. Germline V gene sequence: CDR1 GTSNPN, CDR2 SVGIG (reference sequence). The CDR3 DNA is TGTGCCTGGGCCTCGGACAGGGCGGGAGAGCAGTTCTTC. It translates to CAWASDRAGEQFF.

The J gene is TRBJ1-2, the V gene TRBV27; 7 positions agree with TRBD1. Germline lookup yields CDR1 MNHEY and CDR2 SMNVEV (reference sequence). CDR3 length equals 14 residues. V lost 4 bases to trimming and J lost 6 bases; unmatched junction nucleotides: 8. CDR3 DNA sequence: TGTGCCAGCAGTTCCCGACAGGGAGAAAATGGCTACACCTTC. It is translated as CASSSRQGENGYTF.